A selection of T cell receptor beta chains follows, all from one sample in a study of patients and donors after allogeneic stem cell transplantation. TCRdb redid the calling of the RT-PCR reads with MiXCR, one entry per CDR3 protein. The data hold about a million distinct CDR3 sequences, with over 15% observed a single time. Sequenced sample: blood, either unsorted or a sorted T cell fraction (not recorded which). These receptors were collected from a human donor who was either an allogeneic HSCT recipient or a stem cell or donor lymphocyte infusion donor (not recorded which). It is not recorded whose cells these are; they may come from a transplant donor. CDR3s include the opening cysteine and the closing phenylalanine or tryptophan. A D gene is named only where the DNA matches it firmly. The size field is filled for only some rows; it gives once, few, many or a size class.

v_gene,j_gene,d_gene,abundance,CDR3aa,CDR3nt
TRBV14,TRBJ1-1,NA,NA,CASSQALTGEAFF,TGTGCCAGCAGCCAAGCCCTGACAGGTGAAGCTTTCTTT
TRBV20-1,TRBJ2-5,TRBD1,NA,CSATAGGAPETQYF,TGCAGTGCAACTGCAGGGGGCGCCCCGGAGACCCAGTACTTC
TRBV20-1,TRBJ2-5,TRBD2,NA,CSVYSGGARETQYF,TGCAGTGTGTATAGCGGGGGGGCCCGGGAGACCCAGTACTTC
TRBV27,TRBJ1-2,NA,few,CASSFLNRDGYTF,TGTGCCAGCAGTTTCCTGAACAGGGATGGCTACACCTTC
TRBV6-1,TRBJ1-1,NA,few,CASSEWTEAFF,TGTGCCAGCAGTGAATGGACGGAGGCTTTCTTT
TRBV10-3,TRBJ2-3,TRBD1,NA,CAIRGTGAGDTQYF,TGTGCCATCAGGGGGACAGGGGCCGGCGATACGCAGTATTTT
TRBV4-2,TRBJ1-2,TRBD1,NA,CASSQDSGQGGYTF,TGTGCCAGCAGCCAAGATTCAGGACAGGGTGGCTACACCTTC
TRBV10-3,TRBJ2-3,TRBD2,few,CAISNREGPTDTQYF,TGTGCCATCAGTAACCGGGAGGGCCCGACAGATACGCAGTATTTT
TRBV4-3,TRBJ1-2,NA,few,CASSQDGEGFYGYTF,TGCGCCAGCAGCCAAGATGGGGAGGGCTTCTATGGCTACACCTTC
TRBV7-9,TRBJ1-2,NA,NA,CASSQTGFRREYGYTF,TGTGCCAGCAGCCAAACGGGCTTCAGGAGGGAATATGGCTACACCTTC
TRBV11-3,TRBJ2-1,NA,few,CASSLLRDEQFF,TGTGCCAGCAGCCTCCTGAGGGATGAGCAGTTCTTC
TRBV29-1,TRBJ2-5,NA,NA,CSAYPGDGQETQYF,TGCAGCGCCTATCCAGGGGATGGCCAAGAGACCCAGTACTTC
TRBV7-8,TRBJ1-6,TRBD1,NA,CASSNHRGEAPLHF,TGTGCCAGCAGCAATCACAGGGGAGAGGCACCCCTCCACTTT
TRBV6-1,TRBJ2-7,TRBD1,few,CASSGWTGGHEQYF,TGTGCCAGCAGTGGCTGGACAGGGGGCCACGAGCAGTACTTC